This is a list of T cell receptor beta chains from one sample in a study of a mutant IDH1 vaccine in newly diagnosed glioma. What these receptors recognize is not known. The method was immunoSEQ multiplex PCR; TCRdb's version includes in-frame clones alone and lacks a portion of them. The data show about 34,000 clones, about nine tenths seen once. The starting material was PBMCs, obtained from a glioma patient whose treatment included an IDH1 peptide vaccine. The receptors come from a woman aged 40 to 50 with glioma. The CDR3 runs from the conserved cysteine through the conserved F or W. The D gene is left open where the match is weak. Clone size appears in some rows only: once, few, many, or a class for an expanded clone.

>TRBV4-3|NA|TRBJ2-1|NA
TGCGCCAGCAGATGCGGATTAGACAACTACAATGAGCAGTTCTTC
CASRCGLDNYNEQFF
>TRBV6-5|NA|TRBJ1-1|NA
TGTGCCAGCAGTTTTCGGGGCTATGAAGCTTTCTTT
CASSFRGYEAFF
>TRBV4-3|NA|TRBJ2-1|NA
TGCGCCAGCAGCCAAGGCCGGGGCAGGCCCAACTACAATGAGCAGTTCTTC
CASSQGRGRPNYNEQFF
>TRBV7-9|NA|TRBJ2-7|TRBD2
TGTGCCAGCAGCTTCGCGGGAGGTGGTGAGCAGTACTTC
CASSFAGGGEQYF
>TRBV4-1|NA|TRBJ2-3|NA
TGCGCCAGCAGCCAAGTTACCGTTCAGCGGGCATTCACAGATACGCAGTATTTT
CASSQVTVQRAFTDTQYF
>TRBV19|NA|TRBJ2-7|TRBD1
TGTGCCAGTAGTATTTGGGGGACAGGGAACGAGCAGTACTTC
CASSIWGTGNEQYF
>TRBV6-1|few|TRBJ2-7|TRBD2
TGTGCCAGCAGTGAAGTAGCGGGAGCCTCCTACGAGCAGTACTTC
CASSEVAGASYEQYF
>TRBV6-5|NA|TRBJ2-1|NA
TGTGCCAGCAGGGTTCCGTCCTACAATGAGCAGTTCTTC
CASRVPSYNEQFF
>TRBV7-6|NA|TRBJ2-7|NA
TGTGCCAGCAGCTCAACTCACTACGAGCAGTACTTC
CASSSTHYEQYF
>TRBV30|NA|TRBJ2-7|NA
TGTGCCTGGAGTCCCCCAGATGTAGCCTACGAGCAGTACTTC
CAWSPPDVAYEQYF
>TRBV18|NA|TRBJ2-5|NA
TGTGCCAGCTCACAATCCCAGGGTCCAGAGACCCAGTACTTC
CASSQSQGPETQYF
>TRBV7-2|NA|TRBJ2-3|NA
TGTGCCAGCAGCTTAGAACGCTTTAGGACAGATACGCAGTATTTT
CASSLERFRTDTQYF
>TRBV2|NA|TRBJ1-6|NA
TGTGCCAGCAGACAGCGGGACAATCATAATTCACCCCTCCACTTT
CASRQRDNHNSPLHF
>TRBV20-1|once|TRBJ1-4|NA
TGCAGTGCTCCGGCGTCGGGACTCCTTTTT
CSAPASGLLF
>TRBV6-5|NA|TRBJ1-3|NA
TGTGCCAGCAGTTACTCGAGGCAGGGCCCCGGAAACACCATATATTTT
CASSYSRQGPGNTIYF
>TRBV4-2|NA|TRBJ2-1|NA
TGTGCCAGCAGCCAAGAGAGGGGGACAAGGCCCATGGATGAGCAGTTCTTC
CASSQERGTRPMDEQFF
>TRBV28|few|TRBJ1-5|TRBD1
TGTGCCAGCAGCTCCATCGATGGGACAGCGATCCAGCCCCAGCATTTT
CASSSIDGTAIQPQHF
>TRBV29-1|NA|TRBJ1-2|NA
TGCAGCGTTGAACCTGTATTTCTTGGCTACACCTTC
CSVEPVFLGYTF
>TRBV6-1|once|TRBJ1-6|NA
TGTGCCAGCAGTGAAGCCTTGGACGGTCTTAATTCACCCCTCCACTTT
CASSEALDGLNSPLHF
>TRBV7-2|NA|TRBJ2-1|TRBD2
TGTGCCAGCAGTCGTAGCGGGAGGGCCCTCGATGAGCAGTTCTTC
CASSRSGRALDEQFF